This is a list of T cell receptor beta chains from one sample in a study of early stage breast cancer tumors. Some clones are missing from TCRdb's copy, which holds only in-frame ones; the method was immunoSEQ multiplex PCR. This table has around 50,000 clones, around 83% appearing once. Sequencing was done on a sample of blood. The receptors derive from a person between 50 and 60 years old with breast cancer. Each CDR3 is given with its conserved first and last residue. The order of the fields is V gene, J gene, CDR3 protein.

TRBV2	TRBJ2-7	CASSEALRGQYF
TRBV27	TRBJ2-7	CASSNTGGAYEQYF
TRBV5-5	TRBJ2-4	CASSLTTGGGNIQYF
TRBV7-8	TRBJ2-3	CASSLGGLSTDTQYF
TRBV9	TRBJ1-2	CASSATATQNYGYTF
TRBV2	TRBJ1-1	CASTLSGNTEAFF
TRBV15	TRBJ2-1	CATSRGGNRGSSYNEQFF
TRBV5-6	TRBJ1-5	CASSFINQPQHF
TRBV5-1	TRBJ2-7	CASSLGRGGSYEQYF
TRBV2	TRBJ2-3	CATNLQGGSTDTQYF
TRBV5-6	TRBJ1-5	CASSWGTAVDQPQHF
TRBV5-4	TRBJ2-2	CASSPWGTGISGELFF
TRBV19	TRBJ1-5	CASRWVKSGYSNQPQHF
TRBV9	TRBJ2-3	CASSVGTYRDTQYF
TRBV28	TRBJ1-3	CASSLIQGGNTIYF
TRBV6-1	TRBJ1-2	CASSEVQGLYGYTF
TRBV2	TRBJ2-7	CASNPGGYEQYF
TRBV30	TRBJ1-4	CAWSVQQGWGGNEKLFF
TRBV5-6	TRBJ2-5	CASSRRTGTSETQYF
TRBV10-3	TRBJ1-5	CAISGTGRFQPQHF
TRBV18	TRBJ2-1	CASSPLGQAPHSSYNEQFF
TRBV18	TRBJ2-7	CASSPTGLASYEQYF
TRBV7-9	TRBJ2-1	CASSLEPYNEQFF
TRBV19	TRBJ2-3	CASAGGGTDTQYF
TRBV5-1	TRBJ2-7	CASSPGEALEQYF
TRBV4-3	TRBJ1-4	CASSQEDRVNEKLFF
TRBV6-5	TRBJ2-5	CASSYLAGGGETQYF
TRBV7-9	TRBJ1-3	CASNYDTGPGNTIYF
TRBV11-2	TRBJ2-5	CASSHGGDPGQETQYF
TRBV10-1	TRBJ2-5	CASSLDPNVETQYF
TRBV7-2	TRBJ2-1	CASSLSSGGAYNEQFF
TRBV6-4	TRBJ1-1	CASSARGGGTEAFF
TRBV5-1	TRBJ2-2	CASSLDPTGELFF
TRBV10-2	TRBJ1-5	CASSDRESNQPQHF
TRBV19	TRBJ2-7	CASSTLGTGGVEQYF
TRBV9	TRBJ2-5	CASSVGLRHGETQYF
TRBV11-3	TRBJ2-7	CASSTGTGTYEQYF
TRBV5-6	TRBJ2-7	CASSLNIWRTSVSYEQYF
TRBV10-3	TRBJ2-1	CAIRDSRSYNEQFF
TRBV5-1	TRBJ2-5	CASSSLAEETQYF
TRBV10-3	TRBJ2-1	CAIREVDNEQFF
TRBV11-2	TRBJ2-5	CASSLGPGQETQYF
TRBV2	TRBJ2-7	CASSVGQGREQYF
TRBV5-5	TRBJ1-5	CASSLDRRGNQPQHF
TRBV11-3	TRBJ2-2	CASSPSWAGAATGELFF
TRBV7-8	TRBJ1-1	CASSPLVGGGRTEAFF
TRBV18	TRBJ2-2	CASSVTGGSWPGELFF
TRBV7-9	TRBJ1-1	CASSLGQVSQNTEAFF
TRBV7-2	TRBJ2-5	CASSLTAAGRETQYF
TRBV18	TRBJ2-5	CASSSTAQETQYF
TRBV5-6	TRBJ2-5	CASSGGLAEETQYF
TRBV7-6	TRBJ1-2	CASSLPPFGTDNDYGYTF
TRBV5-8	TRBJ2-3	CASSVRMSGPDTQYF
TRBV18	TRBJ2-1	CASSPPSKSHEQFF